The T cell receptor (beta chain) under discussion was sequenced for a study of T cell changes during pregnancy in multiple sclerosis. Measured with immunoSEQ multiplex PCR; TCRdb has only the in-frame clones, and not every one. The repertoire consists of 45,000 or so clones, with more than 75% occurring once and the leading ten covering approximately 1.4%. With 2 bases clipped from V and 2 bases from J, the junction kept 4 bases outside the gene matches. Per the germline V gene, CDR1 is MNHEY and CDR2 is SMNVEV (reference sequence). The CDR3 spans 15 residues. The sample was PBMCs (not recorded whether the cells were cultured). This TCR was recovered from a female donor with multiple sclerosis, enrolled in a pregnancy study. The rearrangement uses TRBV27 and TRBJ2-3; 7 bases agree with TRBD2. This chain's CDR3 is CASSLLAAFTDTQYF. The CDR3 DNA is TGTGCCAGCAGTTTACTAGCGGCTTTCACAGATACGCAGTATTTT.